The 20 T cell receptor beta chains listed next were all sequenced from one sample in a study of T cell repertoires in cytomegalovirus infection. TCRdb itself ran the reads through MiXCR, one entry per CDR3 protein. The data show some 680,000 distinct CDR3 sequences, with under 40% seen just once and roughly 2.8% held by the top ten. The specimen was PBMCs. The receptors stem from a human donor in good health (CMV status not recorded). Some clones in this sample may be carry-over from other donors' samples.

This clonotype was counted between two and nine times. The chain joins TRBV7-8 to TRBJ2-3, with D unresolved. CDR1 and CDR2 from the germline V gene are SGHVS and FQNEAQ. V lost 3 bases and J lost 2, with 9 bases in between. This CDR3 has 14 amino acids. The CDR3 DNA follows: TGTGCCAGCAGCTTCCGACTGCCCACAGATACGCAGTATTTT. Its translation is CASSFRLPTDTQYF.

V and J are TRBV29-1 and TRBJ1-1, with 8 bases matching TRBD1. The CDR3 has 16 amino acids. Germline V CDR1 and CDR2: SQVTM, ANQGSEA. V lost 3 bases and J lost 0; bases outside the gene matches: 9. Here the CDR3 DNA reads TGCAGCGTTGATCGGCAGGGGGCTTCTATGAACACTGAAGCTTTCTTT. Translated, it gives CSVDRQGASMNTEAFF.

This sequence joins TRBV28 and TRBJ2-7, with D perhaps matching TRBD2 (6 bases). Germline CDR1 and CDR2: MDHEN and SYDVKM. The CDR3 runs 14 residues. The CDR3 here is CAGGITPSSYEQYF. The CDR3 region has the DNA TGTGCGGGGGGAATCACTCCGAGCTCCTACGAGCAGTACTTC. Filled out from reference TRBV28 and TRBJ2-7, the complete variable domain reads DVKVTQSSRYLVKRTGEKVFLECVQDMDHENMFWYRQDPGLGLRLIYFSYDVKMKEKGDIPEGYSVSREKKERFSLILESASTNQTSMYLCAGGITPSSYEQYFGPGTRLTVT.

This clonotype was detected a few times. This chain connects TRBV11-3 to TRBJ2-1, with 9 bases identical to TRBD2. This CDR3 has 15 amino acids. CDR1 is SGHNT and CDR2 is YENEEA in the germline V gene. With 5 bases clipped from V and 6 bases from J, the junction kept 8 bases outside the gene matches. The CDR3, as DNA: TGTGCCAGCAGCCTTAGCGGGAGTTTGGGCAATGAGCAGTTCTTC. Translating gives CASSLSGSLGNEQFF.

This chain uses TRBV20-1 with TRBJ2-3; 7 bases map to TRBD1. This CDR3 spans 14 amino acids. Per the germline V gene, CDR1 is DFQATT and CDR2 is SNEGSKA (reference sequence). Trimming removed 6 bases from V and 0 bases from J; junction bases left unmatched: 6. CDR3: CSARDSMSTDTQYF. Written as DNA, the CDR3 is TGCAGTGCCCGGGACAGCATGAGCACAGATACGCAGTATTTT.

The rearrangement joins TRBV19 to TRBJ2-7, with 9 bases fitting TRBD2. The CDR3 has 16 amino acids. Per germline, CDR1 LNHDA and CDR2 SQIVND (reference sequence). Germline trimming cut 3 bases from V and 5 bases from J; bases unmatched to any gene: 11. The CDR3 DNA is TGTGCCAGTAGTATTGTAGCGGGAGACGTGTGGAACGAGCAGTACTTC. Residues: CASSIVAGDVWNEQYF.

There are a few counts of this clonotype. The chain employs TRBV19 and TRBJ1-2, with 7 bases lining up with TRBD1. The V segment lost 8 bases and the J segment 3 bases; nucleotides outside the gene matches: 3. Germline assignment: CDR1 LNHDA and CDR2 SQIVND (reference sequence). This CDR3 spans 12 amino acids. The CDR3 nucleotides are TGTGCCAGTCAGGACAGGCACTATGGCTACACCTTC. This translates into CASQDRHYGYTF.

J is TRBJ2-1 and V is TRBV25-1; possible D gene TRBD1, 5 bases. Trimming took 4 bases from V and 7 from J, leaving 23 bases between them. The length of the CDR3 is 17 residues. The germline V gene encodes CDR1 MGHDK and CDR2 SYGVNS. The CDR3 nucleotides read TGTGCCAGCAGTGTCAACGTTCGTCCAGGGAAAAAGAATGAGCAGTTCTTC. Translation: CASSVNVRPGKKNEQFF.

The chain has TRBV28 and TRBJ2-5; D is ambiguous. V dropped 7 bases and J dropped 1 base, with 16 bases sitting between them. CDR1 and CDR2 from the germline V gene are MDHEN and SYDVKM. The CDR3 extends over 15 amino acids. The CDR3 spells CASTSIDLPQETQYF. CDR3 DNA: TGTGCCAGCACTTCCATCGACCTACCCCAAGAGACCCAGTACTTC.

This clonotype showed up just a few times. V usage is TRBV7-9 and J usage is TRBJ1-3; tentative D call: TRBD1 (6 bases). V shed 5 bases and J shed 0 bases, with 11 bases lying between them. This CDR3 region has 15 residues. CDR1 is SEHNR, CDR2 FQNEAQ, per germline (reference sequence). Here the CDR3 reads CASSETGVSGNTIYF. The CDR3 region has the DNA TGTGCCAGCAGCGAGACAGGTGTCTCTGGAAACACCATATATTTT.

The chain uses TRBV28 and TRBJ2-1; 15 bases are a match to TRBD2. The CDR3 covers 17 residues. Germline V gene sequence: CDR1 MDHEN, CDR2 SYDVKM. V shed 5 bases and J 4 bases; nucleotides not matched to a gene: 6. CDR3 coding DNA: TGTGCCAGCAGTACGACAGGGACTAGCGGGAGGTACAATGAGCAGTTCTTC. Its translation: CASSTTGTSGRYNEQFF.

The rearrangement links TRBV28 to TRBJ1-2; D gene unclear. CDR3 length equals 13 residues. Germline assignment: CDR1 MDHEN and CDR2 SYDVKM. With 10 bases removed from V and 4 bases from J, the gap between germline ends came to 16 bases. In DNA, the CDR3 is TGTGCCACCCGGACGCCCACAGTCTATGGCTACACCTTC. Protein sequence: CATRTPTVYGYTF.

The rearrangement uses TRBV12-3 or TRBV12-4 and TRBJ1-6; D is ambiguous. The CDR3 totals 15 residues. With 8 bases removed from V and 5 bases from J, the gap between germline ends came to 16 bases. The CDR3 DNA reads TGTGCCAGCGGGGAGCAGAGAGTCAATAATTCACCCCTCCACTTT. It codes for CASGEQRVNNSPLHF.

With regard to this clonotype: At one end the junction does not follow the germline gene, possibly because of a read error. The chain uses TRBV7-6 and TRBJ1-1; the D gene is possibly TRBD1 (5 bases). The germline gives CDR1 SGHVS, CDR2 FNYEAQ. The CDR3 totals 15 residues. CDR3 in amino acids: CASGLGTALNTEAFF. The CDR3 coding sequence is TGTGCCAGCGGCTTAGGGACGGCTTTGAACACTGAAGCTTTCTTT.

CDR3 bases: TGTGCCAGCAGCCCCTCGTGGACATCGGGCAATCAGCCCCAGCATTTT. It yields the protein CASSPSWTSGNQPQHF. V and J are TRBV7-2 and TRBJ1-5; a possible D gene is TRBD1 (5 bases). CDR1 SGHTA and CDR2 FQGNSA come from the germline V gene. Trimming removed 5 bases at V and 2 bases at J, with 16 bases between. CDR3 length equals 16 residues.

This clonotype was recorded at least ten times. The chain links TRBV7-2 to TRBJ1-2; 7 positions agree with TRBD1. The germline V gene has CDR1 SGHTA and CDR2 FQGNSA. V lost 0 bases and J lost 4; bases outside the gene matches: 5. CDR3 length equals 15 residues. The DNA of the CDR3 is TGTGCCAGCAGCTTAGCCGACAGGGTCCCCTATGGCTACACCTTC. Translated, it gives CASSLADRVPYGYTF.

This rearrangement joins TRBV11-2 to TRBJ2-1; TRBD2 matches 12 bases. The germline V gene has CDR1 SGHAT and CDR2 FQNNGV. This CDR3 spans 20 amino acids. V was clipped by 4 bases and J by 6 bases; unmatched bases: 19. CDR3 protein: CASSSRPGRTSGDTRNEQFF. The CDR3 DNA is TGTGCCAGCAGCTCCCGACCGGGACGGACTAGCGGGGACACTCGCAATGAGCAGTTCTTC.

This clonotype was seen only once. The chain employs TRBV6-6 and TRBJ2-5; D is perhaps TRBD2 (6 bases). The CDR3 contains 20 residues. V was clipped by 0 bases and J by 0 bases, with 23 bases between them. Germline CDR1 reads MNHNY; CDR2 reads SVGAGI (reference sequence). In DNA form, the CDR3 reads TGTGCCAGCAGTTACTCGATCCTCGGGGGTCTAAGTCAGTACCAAGAGACCCAGTACTTC. It yields the protein CASSYSILGGLSQYQETQYF.

This chain links TRBV28 with TRBJ2-7; TRBD2 aligns across 8 bases. CDR1 is MDHEN and CDR2 is SYDVKM in the germline V gene. The CDR3 runs to 15 residues. With 7 bases clipped from V and 2 bases from J, the junction kept 10 bases outside the gene matches. The CDR3 nucleotides read TGTGCCAGCATCCCGGGGGTAGCGGGGCCCTACGAGCAGTACTTC. It yields the protein CASIPGVAGPYEQYF. Using reference TRBV28 and TRBJ2-7 for the parts outside the CDR3, the full variable domain is DVKVTQSSRYLVKRTGEKVFLECVQDMDHENMFWYRQDPGLGLRLIYFSYDVKMKEKGDIPEGYSVSREKKERFSLILESASTNQTSMYLCASIPGVAGPYEQYFGPGTRLTVT.

This clonotype was detected only a few times. The chain uses TRBV7-2 and TRBJ1-2; D is ambiguous. The V end was cut by 5 bases, the J end by 8 bases, with 18 bases between. The CDR3 has 14 amino acids. Per germline, CDR1 SGHTA and CDR2 FQGNSA. The CDR3 spells CASSLPRAPGGYTF. CDR3 nucleotide sequence: TGTGCCAGCAGCCTCCCCCGGGCCCCGGGGGGCTACACCTTC.